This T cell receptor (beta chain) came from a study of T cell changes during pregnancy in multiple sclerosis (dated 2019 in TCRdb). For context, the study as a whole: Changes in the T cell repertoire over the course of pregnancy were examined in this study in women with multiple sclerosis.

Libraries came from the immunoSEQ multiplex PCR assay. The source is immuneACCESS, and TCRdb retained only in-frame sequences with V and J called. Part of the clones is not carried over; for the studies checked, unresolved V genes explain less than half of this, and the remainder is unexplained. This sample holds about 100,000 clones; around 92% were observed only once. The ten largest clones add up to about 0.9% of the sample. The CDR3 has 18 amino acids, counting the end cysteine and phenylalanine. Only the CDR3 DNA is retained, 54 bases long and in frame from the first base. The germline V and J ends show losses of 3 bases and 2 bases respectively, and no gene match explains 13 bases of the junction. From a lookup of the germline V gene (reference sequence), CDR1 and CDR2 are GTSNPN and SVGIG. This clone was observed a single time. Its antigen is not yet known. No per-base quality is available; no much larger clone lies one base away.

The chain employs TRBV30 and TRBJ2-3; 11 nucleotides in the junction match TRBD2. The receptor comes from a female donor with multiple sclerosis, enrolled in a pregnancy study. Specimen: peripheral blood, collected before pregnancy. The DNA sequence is TGTGCCTGGAGGGGGAGGTATAGCGGGAGGGCCTCCACAGATACGCAGTATTTT. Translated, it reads CAWRGRYSGRASTDTQYF.